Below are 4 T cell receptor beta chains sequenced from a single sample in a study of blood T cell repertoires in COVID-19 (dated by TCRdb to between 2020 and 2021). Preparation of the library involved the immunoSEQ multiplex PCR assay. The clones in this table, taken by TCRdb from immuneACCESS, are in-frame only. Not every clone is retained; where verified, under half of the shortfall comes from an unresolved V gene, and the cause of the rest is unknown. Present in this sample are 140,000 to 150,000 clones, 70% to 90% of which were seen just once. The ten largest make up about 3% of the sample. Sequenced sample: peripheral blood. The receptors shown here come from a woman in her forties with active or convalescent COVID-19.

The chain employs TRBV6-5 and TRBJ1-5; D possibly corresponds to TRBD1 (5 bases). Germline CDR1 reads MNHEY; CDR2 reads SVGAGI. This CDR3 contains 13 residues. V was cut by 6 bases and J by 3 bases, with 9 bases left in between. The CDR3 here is CASSDSYNQPQHF. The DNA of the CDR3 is TGTGCCAGCAGCGACAGCTACAATCAGCCCCAGCATTTT.

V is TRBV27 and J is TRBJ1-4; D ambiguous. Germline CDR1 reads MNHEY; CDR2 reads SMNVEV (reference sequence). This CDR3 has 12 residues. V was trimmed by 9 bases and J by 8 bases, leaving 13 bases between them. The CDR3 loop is CASSGSGEKLFF. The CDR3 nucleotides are TGTGCCAGTTCTGGGTCGGGGGAAAAACTGTTTTTT. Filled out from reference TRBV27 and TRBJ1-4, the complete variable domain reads EAQVTQNPRYLITVTGKKLTVTCSQNMNHEYMSWYRQDPGLGLRQIYYSMNVEVTDKGDVPEGYKVSRKEKRNFPLILESPSPNQTSLYFCASSGSGEKLFFGSGTQLSVL.

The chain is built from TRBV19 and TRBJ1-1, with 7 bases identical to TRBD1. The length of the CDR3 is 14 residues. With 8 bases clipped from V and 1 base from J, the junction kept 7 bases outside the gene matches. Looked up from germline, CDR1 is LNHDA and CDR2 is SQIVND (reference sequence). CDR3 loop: CASRPRDRNTEAFF. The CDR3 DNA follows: TGTGCCAGTCGCCCCCGGGACAGGAACACTGAAGCTTTCTTT.

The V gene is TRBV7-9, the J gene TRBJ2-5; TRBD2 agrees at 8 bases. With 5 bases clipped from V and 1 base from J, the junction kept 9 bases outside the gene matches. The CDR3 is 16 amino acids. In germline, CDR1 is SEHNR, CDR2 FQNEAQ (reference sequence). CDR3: CASSPGWREAQETQYF. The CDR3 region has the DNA TGTGCCAGCAGCCCAGGCTGGCGGGAGGCCCAAGAGACCCAGTACTTC.